This TCR beta chain is drawn from a study of spatial heterogeneity in lung cancer. This clonotype was seen many times. Noted time point: sample taken at primary tumor resection. Unsorted whole RNA from tumor, nontumor lung or frozen PBMC underwent sequencing. CDR1 is LGHNA, CDR2 YSLEER, per germline. Trimming took off 0 bases at V and 3 bases at J, with 6 bases between the two ends. The CDR3 has 13 residues. Using its own MiXCR run on the 5' RACE reads, TCRdb lists one record per CDR3 protein. The sample carries thousands of distinct CDR3 sequences, around 5.9% recorded once. The rearrangement joins TRBV4-3 to TRBJ2-7, with D perhaps TRBD2 (6 bases). The specimen was PBMCs, collected at surgery. The TCR was taken from a male donor with early-stage non-small cell lung cancer. The CDR3 reads CASSQDSGYEQYF. The DNA for the CDR3 is TGCGCCAGCAGCCAAGATAGCGGCTACGAGCAGTACTTC.